The 27 T cell receptor beta chains presented below share a single source sample, sequenced in a study of blood T cells in healthy people across ages. The use of a sample-barcoded 5' primer and a J-beta primer mix characterized a second PCR of roughly 6 to 11 cycles. TCRdb re-called the 5' RACE reads with MiXCR, one entry per CDR3 protein. The sample contains 700,000 to 950,000 distinct CDR3 sequences, 40% to 45% of which appear only once. Sequenced sample: blood. The receptors derive from a woman between 55 and 75 years old in good health.

The chain has TRBV20-1 and TRBJ2-5; 10 nucleotides match TRBD2. Matching the DNA end better, TRBJ2-7 makes the J call doubtful. The germline gives CDR1 DFQATT, CDR2 SNEGSKA (reference sequence). The CDR3 is 14 residues long. CDR3 DNA: TGCAGTGCAAAACTAGCGGGATCCCGTTACGAGCAGTACTTC. Its protein product is CSAKLAGSRYEQYF.

This clonotype was recorded many times. The genes are TRBV7-2 and TRBJ2-5, with TRBD2 matching 8 bases. The CDR3 covers 13 residues. Looked up from germline, CDR1 is SGHTA and CDR2 is FQGNSA. V lost 7 bases and J lost 5; bases outside the gene matches: 6. The CDR3 is CASTGLARETQYF. In DNA, the CDR3 is TGTGCCAGCACCGGACTAGCTAGGGAGACCCAGTACTTC. Full variable domain (missing parts from reference TRBV7-2 and TRBJ2-5): GAGVSQSPSNKVTEKGKDVELRCDPISGHTALYWYRQSLGQGLEFLIYFQGNSAPDKSGLPSDRFSAERTGGSVSTLTIQRTQQEDSAVYLCASTGLARETQYFGPGTRLLVL.

The chain employs TRBV10-3 and TRBJ2-5, with TRBD2 matching over 13 bases. The V gene's germline CDR1 is ENHRY and CDR2 SYGVKD. Losses at the gene ends were 3 bases for V and 13 bases for J; bases not matched to a gene: 8. CDR3 length: 14 residues. In nucleotides, the CDR3 is TGTGCCATCAGTGACGGGACTAGCGGGAACGAGCGGTACTTC. Translation: CAISDGTSGNERYF.

The chain recombines TRBV2 with TRBJ1-4; no clear D gene. Trimming took 6 bases from V and 5 from J, leaving 16 bases between them. CDR1 and CDR2 (germline): SNHLY, FYNNEI. The CDR3 consists of 15 residues. The CDR3: CASRYRRDLNEKLFF. The CDR3 region has the DNA TGTGCCAGCAGATATAGGAGAGATTTGAATGAAAAACTGTTTTTT. The complete variable domain, with remaining parts taken from reference TRBV2 and TRBJ1-4, reads EPEVTQTPSHQVTQMGQEVILRCVPISNHLYFYWYRQILGQKVEFLVSFYNNEISEKSEIFDDQFSVERPDGSNFTLKIRSTKLEDSAMYFCASRYRRDLNEKLFFGSGTQLSVL.

V usage is TRBV5-1 and J usage is TRBJ2-3, with TRBD2 as a possible D gene (5 bases). This CDR3 contains 16 residues. V lost 0 bases to trimming and J lost 4 bases, with 15 bases between them. The germline V gene has CDR1 SGHRS and CDR2 YFSETQ. CDR3 amino acids: CASSLARAGGADTQYF. In DNA form, the CDR3 reads TGCGCCAGCAGCTTGGCTCGGGCGGGTGGCGCAGATACGCAGTATTTT.

In this sample, this clonotype turned up a few times. The chain employs TRBV2 and TRBJ2-7; 7 nucleotides align to TRBD1. This CDR3 region has 15 residues. CDR1 SNHLY and CDR2 FYNNEI come from the germline V gene. J lost 1 base, V lost 7 bases, and 10 bases had no gene match. For the CDR3, the DNA is TGTGCCAGCATTGGACCGGAGGACAGGTCCTACGAGCAGTACTTC. This sequence encodes CASIGPEDRSYEQYF.

The chain combines TRBV27 with TRBJ2-5, with D hard to call. The DNA end favors TRBJ2-7, so the J call may be wrong. This CDR3 region has 16 residues. Germline CDR1 and CDR2: MNHEY and SMNVEV (reference sequence). The CDR3, as DNA: TGTGCCAGCAGTTTAGATGTGCGTATAAGAGCATACGAGCAGTACTTC. Its translation is CASSLDVRIRAYEQYF.

This clonotype turned up a few times. The J gene is TRBJ2-1, the V gene TRBV18, with D perhaps TRBD2 (5 bases). With the DNA end fitting TRBJ2-7 better, the J assignment may be wrong. Germline CDR1 KGHSH, CDR2 LQKENI. This CDR3 contains 15 residues. The CDR3: CASSLTTGSYNEQYF. DNA of the CDR3: TGTGCCAGCTCACTGACTACCGGGTCCTACAATGAGCAGTACTTC.

The V call is TRBV12-3 or TRBV12-4, the J call TRBJ1-4; tentative D call: TRBD1 (5 bases). Trimming shortened V by 10 bases and J by 0 bases, and 15 bases separated the two germline ends. The CDR3 sequence is 15 residues long. In DNA, the CDR3 is TGTGCCACGGCTAAGAGGGGAACAACTAATGAAAAACTGTTTTTT. Translated, it gives CATAKRGTTNEKLFF.

As to this clonotype: Compared with germline, one end of the junction differs, possibly owing to a read error. This chain links TRBV12-3 or TRBV12-4 with TRBJ1-6, with D unresolved. The CDR3 loop spans 13 amino acids. The CDR3, as DNA: TGTGCCCGCAGCCGAAGGACTGATTCACCCCTCCACTTT. It specifies CARSRRTDSPLHF.

This clonotype came up a few times. V usage is TRBV6-5 and J usage is TRBJ2-3; tentative D call: TRBD1 (6 bases). The germline gives CDR1 MNHEY, CDR2 SVGAGI. The V and J ends lost 1 base and 0 bases respectively, with 17 bases between them. The CDR3 consists of 18 residues. The DNA for the CDR3 is TGTGCCAGCAGTTACTTGGGCTGGGACACCTCTAGCACAGATACGCAGTATTTT. Its translation is CASSYLGWDTSSTDTQYF.

The V and J genes are TRBV12-3 or TRBV12-4 and TRBJ1-2; D possibly corresponds to TRBD1 (5 bases). This CDR3 has 11 residues. The V gene lost 6 bases and the J gene lost 7 bases, with 9 bases spanning the gap. The CDR3 protein is CASSTGSGYTF. The CDR3 coding sequence is TGTGCCAGCAGCACAGGCTCTGGCTACACCTTC.

This clonotype showed up just once. The chain joins TRBV20-1 to TRBJ2-1, with 8 bases lining up with TRBD1. Per the germline V gene, CDR1 is DFQATT and CDR2 is SNEGSKA (reference sequence). The CDR3 length is 12 residues. The CDR3 bases are TGCAGCGCAGACAGGGGTGGGGATGAGCAGTTCTTC. Its protein product is CSADRGGDEQFF.

The V gene is TRBV27, the J gene TRBJ2-1; TRBD2 agrees at 8 bases. The CDR3 runs 14 residues. Per germline, CDR1 MNHEY and CDR2 SMNVEV (reference sequence). Trimming removed 7 bases from V and 10 bases from J; junction bases left unmatched: 12. The CDR3 nucleotides read TGTGCCAGCAATTCGGGACTAGAAGTCAGAGAGCAGTTCTTC. It is translated as CASNSGLEVREQFF.

The chain combines TRBV20-1 with TRBJ2-4, with a possible D match to TRBD1 (6 bases). The V end lost 6 bases, the J end lost 6 bases, and 15 bases lay between the germline ends. This CDR3 is 13 amino acids long. Germline V gene data show CDR1 as DFQATT and CDR2 as SNEGSKA (reference sequence). CDR3 nucleotides: TGCAGTGCCCCAGGGGCAGGGATAAACATTCAGTACTTC. It yields the protein CSAPGAGINIQYF.

The V call is TRBV24-1, the J call TRBJ1-4; 8 nucleotides line up with TRBD1. Per germline, CDR1 KGHDR and CDR2 SFDVKD. The length of the CDR3 is 17 residues. J lost 0 bases, V lost 4 bases, and 6 bases had no gene match. The CDR3 DNA follows: TGTGCCACCAGTGACACGGACAGGGAGGCAACTAATGAAAAACTGTTTTTT. Translated: CATSDTDREATNEKLFF.

The chain links TRBV5-1 to TRBJ2-3, with D possibly called TRBD1 or TRBD2 (6 bases each). CDR1 is SGHRS, CDR2 YFSETQ, per germline. The germline V and J ends were trimmed by 3 bases and 4 bases, with 18 bases remaining between them. There are 16 residues in the CDR3. CDR3 residues: CASSWARGAIADTQYF. The CDR3 nucleotides are TGCGCCAGCAGCTGGGCAAGGGGGGCGATTGCAGATACGCAGTATTTT.

This clonotype was detected only a few times. The rearrangement uses TRBV7-2 and TRBJ2-1; 8 positions match TRBD2. This CDR3 is 17 amino acids long. Germline trimming cut 5 bases from V and 6 bases from J; bases unmatched to any gene: 15. Germline assignment: CDR1 SGHTA and CDR2 FQGNSA. This CDR3 reads CASSRGGQRRRFNEQFF. In nucleotides, the CDR3 is TGTGCCAGCAGCCGCGGGGGGCAGCGGAGGAGGTTCAATGAGCAGTTCTTC.

The rearrangement uses TRBV9 and TRBJ1-4; D uncertain. There are 15 residues in the CDR3. The V end was cut by 2 bases, the J end by 3 bases, with 11 bases between. Germline V lookup: CDR1 SGDLS, CDR2 YYNGEE. CDR3 sequence: CASSVNPTANEKLFF. In nucleotides, the CDR3 is TGTGCCAGCAGCGTCAACCCGACGGCTAATGAAAAACTGTTTTTT.

The V and J genes are TRBV2 and TRBJ2-7; 9 bases agree with TRBD2. Germline V CDR1 and CDR2: SNHLY, FYNNEI. The CDR3 spans 15 residues. V lost 3 bases, J lost 4 bases, and 7 bases stayed unmatched. The CDR3 sequence is CASSDGAGGLYEQYF. The DNA for the CDR3 is TGTGCCAGCAGTGATGGAGCGGGAGGTCTATACGAGCAGTACTTC.

V is TRBV20-1 and J is TRBJ2-1, with 11 bases lining up with TRBD2. CDR3 length: 15 residues. CDR1 and CDR2 (germline): DFQATT, SNEGSKA (reference sequence). The V gene end was trimmed by 5 bases and the J gene end by 8 bases; junction bases not matched to a gene: 11. The CDR3 reads CSALRGLAVFHEQFF. The DNA of the CDR3 is TGCAGTGCTTTAAGGGGACTAGCGGTTTTCCATGAGCAGTTCTTC.

This clonotype was detected only once. The chain couples TRBV7-9 to TRBJ2-1, with 9 bases identical to TRBD1. Germline-derived CDR1 and CDR2 are SEHNR and FQNEAQ (reference sequence). V trimming: 5 bases; J trimming: 3 bases; junction bases outside the gene matches: 5. This CDR3 is 15 amino acids long. The CDR3 DNA reads TGTGCCAGCAGCGCTAGGACAGGGGACTACAATGAGCAGTTCTTC. Residues: CASSARTGDYNEQFF.

J is TRBJ2-1 and V is TRBV6-5, with D perhaps TRBD1 (6 bases). The length of the CDR3 is 14 residues. V was cut by 5 bases and J by 6 bases, with 14 bases left in between. The germline V gene encodes CDR1 MNHEY and CDR2 SVGAGI. CDR3 sequence reads: CASSVRDNSNEQFF. The CDR3 DNA sequence: TGTGCCAGCAGTGTCCGGGACAACTCCAATGAGCAGTTCTTC.

V usage is TRBV13 and J usage is TRBJ2-5; 8 nucleotides agree with TRBD1. This CDR3 is built from 18 residues. Trimming took 0 bases from V and 1 from J; bases not matched to a gene: 10. Germline values: CDR1 PRHDT, CDR2 FYEKMQ (reference sequence). CDR3 loop: CASSLGLSGQGSQETQYF. The DNA for the CDR3 is TGTGCCAGCAGCTTAGGCTTGTCAGGACAGGGAAGCCAAGAGACCCAGTACTTC.

The J gene is TRBJ1-2, the V gene TRBV4-3; no clear D. The V end was cut by 4 bases, the J end by 1 base, with 19 bases between. Germline assignment: CDR1 LGHNA and CDR2 YSLEER. The CDR3 sequence is 17 residues long. CDR3 coding DNA: TGCGCCAGCAGCCCCGTCAGTCGGGGAGGTCTTAACTATGGCTACACCTTC. It yields the protein CASSPVSRGGLNYGYTF.

CDR3 nucleotide sequence: TGTGCCAGCAGCTTTTCCGGGGGAGGACCTAATGAAAAACTGTTTTTT. Encoded protein: CASSFSGGGPNEKLFF. The gene calls are TRBV11-2 and TRBJ1-4; weak D call: TRBD1 (5 bases). Trimming shortened V by 3 bases and J by 3 bases, and 14 bases separated the two germline ends. The CDR3 covers 16 residues. Germline values: CDR1 SGHAT, CDR2 FQNNGV.

This chain links TRBV20-1 with TRBJ2-3, with 10 bases lining up with TRBD2. Germline CDR1 reads DFQATT; CDR2 reads SNEGSKA (reference sequence). Losses at the gene ends were 0 bases for V and 8 bases for J; bases not matched to a gene: 8. The CDR3 runs 15 residues. The CDR3 DNA is TGCAGTGCTAGAGATGCTAGCGGGAGTTATGGTACGCAGTATTTT. Encoded protein: CSARDASGSYGTQYF.